The 18 T cell receptor beta chains presented below share a single source sample, sequenced in a study of blood T cells in healthy people across ages. Primed by a sample-barcoded 5' primer and a J-beta primer mix, a second PCR proceeded for roughly 7 to 11 cycles. TCRdb processed the 5' RACE reads anew with MiXCR; each CDR3 protein has one entry. The sample shows about 800,000 distinct CDR3 sequences, about half of them seen only once. The sample was blood. The receptor set was obtained from a man older than 75 in good health.

The chain uses TRBV20-1 and TRBJ2-7; 9 positions match TRBD2. V gave up 0 bases and J gave up 3 bases; unmatched junction bases: 6. Germline-derived CDR1 and CDR2 are DFQATT and SNEGSKA (reference sequence). The CDR3 sequence is 15 residues long. CDR3 residues: CSAREVGSGSYEQYF. In DNA, the CDR3 is TGCAGTGCTAGAGAGGTGGGTAGCGGGAGCTACGAGCAGTACTTC.

V and J are TRBV7-3 and TRBJ2-3; TRBD1 might be the D (6 bases). Germline loops: CDR1 SGHTA, CDR2 FQGTGA. The CDR3 is 15 residues long. Trimming took 2 bases from V and 4 from J, leaving 13 bases between them. The CDR3 DNA follows: TGTGCCAGCAGCTTACAGGGGTTATTTGCAGATACGCAGTATTTT. Translation: CASSLQGLFADTQYF.

CDR3 DNA sequence: TGTGCCAGCAGCTCAAGAAGGGGACAGCCCACCGGGGAGCTGTTTTTT. Amino acid sequence: CASSSRRGQPTGELFF. V and J are TRBV11-3 and TRBJ2-2, with 7 bases aligning to TRBD1. Trimming took 4 bases from V and 4 from J; bases not matched to a gene: 9. Germline CDR1 SGHNT, CDR2 YENEEA. This CDR3 is 16 amino acids long.

The V call is TRBV29-1, the J call TRBJ2-1; D ambiguous. From germline, CDR1 is SQVTM and CDR2 ANQGSEA. This CDR3 is 10 amino acids long. V gave up 4 bases and J gave up 8 bases, with 6 bases separating them. CDR3 in DNA: TGCAGCGTTGGGTCCCATGAGCAGTTCTTC. Its translation: CSVGSHEQFF.

V and J are TRBV12-3 or TRBV12-4 and TRBJ1-2; possibly TRBD1 for D (6 bases). The CDR3 covers 15 residues. V lost 6 bases, J lost 4 bases, and 18 bases lay in between. DNA of the CDR3: TGTGCCAGCAGCCCCGAGGGGGTTTTTGGCTATGGCTACACCTTC. Its protein is CASSPEGVFGYGYTF.

J is TRBJ2-7 and V is TRBV27, with D perhaps matching TRBD2 (6 bases). CDR1 and CDR2 from the germline V gene are MNHEY and SMNVEV (reference sequence). The CDR3 runs 15 residues. V was shortened by 7 bases and J by 6 bases, with 22 bases between the two germline ends. The CDR3 loop is CASNKIGAPGSEQYF. The CDR3, as DNA: TGTGCCAGCAACAAGATCGGAGCCCCCGGGAGCGAGCAGTACTTC.

The rearrangement links TRBV2 to TRBJ2-1, with D perhaps TRBD1 or TRBD2 (5 bases each). CDR1 and CDR2 (germline): SNHLY, FYNNEI. V was clipped by 7 bases and J by 0 bases, with 13 bases between them. CDR3 length: 15 amino acids. The CDR3: CASTIGAPSYNEQFF. The CDR3 DNA reads as TGTGCCAGCACCATCGGGGCACCCTCCTACAATGAGCAGTTCTTC.

The rearrangement links TRBV6-6 to TRBJ2-5; D is tentatively TRBD1 or TRBD2 (5 bases each). The CDR3 contains 15 residues. The ends were cut back, 0 bases at V and 5 bases at J, with 13 bases in the middle. Germline V CDR1 and CDR2: MNHNY, SVGAGI (reference sequence). CDR3 loop: CASSYSGVRQETQYF. The CDR3 nucleotides are TGTGCCAGCAGTTACTCGGGGGTTCGTCAGGAGACCCAGTACTTC.

This chain joins TRBV15 and TRBJ1-5, with 7 bases lining up with TRBD1. V dropped 1 base and J dropped 5; count of bases not matched to a gene: 8. Per the germline V gene, CDR1 is LNHNV and CDR2 is YYDKDF (reference sequence). The CDR3 has 16 amino acids. CDR3 DNA sequence: TGTGCCACCAGCAGAGGTCTTTCAGGGGGTTATCAGCCCCAGCATTTT. Protein product: CATSRGLSGGYQPQHF.

The V and J genes are TRBV10-3 and TRBJ2-1; either TRBD1 or TRBD2 may fit D (5 bases each). CDR1 and CDR2 (germline): ENHRY, SYGVKD. The CDR3 spans 12 residues. Trimming removed 10 bases at V and 13 bases at J, with 20 bases between. CDR3 sequence reads: CATRSGSGTQFF. DNA for the CDR3: TGTGCCACCCGCTCGGGCTCCGGGACCCAGTTCTTC.

This clonotype has just a few counts. The chain employs TRBV10-3 and TRBJ2-1; TRBD2 aligns across 11 bases. CDR1 and CDR2 (germline): ENHRY, SYGVKD. This CDR3 is 18 amino acids long. Trimming cost V 2 bases and J 5 bases; bases outside gene matches: 11. DNA for the CDR3: TGTGCCATCAGTGAGATGGGAGTGGGACTAGCGGTGAACAATGAGCAGTTCTTC. Its protein product is CAISEMGVGLAVNNEQFF.

The table lists this clonotype with a few counts. This chain joins TRBV27 and TRBJ1-4; 7 bases line up with TRBD1. After removal of 4 bases from V and 5 bases from J, the junction contained 7 bases not matched to a gene. The CDR3 has 15 residues. The germline CDR1 and CDR2 sequences are MNHEY and SMNVEV (reference sequence). DNA of the CDR3: TGTGCCAGCAGTTCACAGGGGCAGCGGAATGAAAAACTGTTTTTT. It yields the protein CASSSQGQRNEKLFF.

This chain uses TRBV14 with TRBJ1-2; D is uncertain. V was trimmed by 1 base and J by 5 bases, leaving 14 bases between them. This CDR3 region has 15 residues. The germline CDR1 and CDR2 sequences are SGHDN and FVKESK. As DNA, the CDR3 is TGTGCCAGCAGCCAAGCGGGAAGCCTGGGATATGGCTACACCTTC. The encoded protein is CASSQAGSLGYGYTF.

This clonotype was observed a handful of times. The V call is TRBV7-3, the J call TRBJ2-3; the match to TRBD2 covers 12 bases. This CDR3 has 17 residues. Germline loops: CDR1 SGHTA, CDR2 FQGTGA. J was trimmed by 6 bases and V by 0 bases; bases with no gene match: 7. CDR3 protein: CASSLTPLAGGRDTQYF. DNA for the CDR3: TGTGCCAGCAGCTTAACCCCACTAGCGGGAGGTCGGGATACGCAGTATTTT.

This clonotype was found once. The V gene is TRBV7-9, the J gene TRBJ1-5; TRBD1 might be the D (5 bases). V lost 6 bases and J 0 bases, leaving 12 bases between the germline ends. The germline V gene encodes CDR1 SEHNR and CDR2 FQNEAQ (reference sequence). The length of the CDR3 is 15 residues. As DNA, the CDR3 is TGTGCCAGCAGTATTGGGGGTTCTAGCAATCAGCCCCAGCATTTT. It encodes CASSIGGSSNQPQHF.

The CDR3 region has the DNA TGTGCCAGCAGCCAAGGACCAAGGACGGGCTACGAGCAGTACTTC. This sequence encodes CASSQGPRTGYEQYF. The chain recombines TRBV4-2 with TRBJ2-4; unclear D gene. The DNA matches TRBJ2-7 better at its end, which makes the J call doubtful. The CDR3 runs 15 residues. Germline V gene lookup returns CDR1 LGHNA and CDR2 YNFKEQ.

The V call is TRBV7-3, the J call TRBJ2-3; 7 bases map to TRBD2. Germline V gene sequence: CDR1 SGHTA, CDR2 FQGTGA. J gave up 9 bases and V 2 bases, and 5 bases lay outside the gene matches. CDR3 length equals 13 residues. The chain's CDR3 is CASSLGTTLTQYF. CDR3 in DNA: TGTGCCAGCAGCTTAGGGACTACCCTCACGCAGTATTTT.

A few counts support this clonotype. This sequence joins TRBV4-2 and TRBJ1-1, with unresolved D. The V gene's germline CDR1 is LGHNA and CDR2 YNFKEQ. V was trimmed by 1 base and J by 4 bases, leaving 13 bases between them. The CDR3 has 15 residues. CDR3 amino acids: CASSQVQGGGTEAFF. CDR3 in DNA: TGTGCCAGCAGCCAAGTTCAAGGAGGAGGCACTGAAGCTTTCTTT.